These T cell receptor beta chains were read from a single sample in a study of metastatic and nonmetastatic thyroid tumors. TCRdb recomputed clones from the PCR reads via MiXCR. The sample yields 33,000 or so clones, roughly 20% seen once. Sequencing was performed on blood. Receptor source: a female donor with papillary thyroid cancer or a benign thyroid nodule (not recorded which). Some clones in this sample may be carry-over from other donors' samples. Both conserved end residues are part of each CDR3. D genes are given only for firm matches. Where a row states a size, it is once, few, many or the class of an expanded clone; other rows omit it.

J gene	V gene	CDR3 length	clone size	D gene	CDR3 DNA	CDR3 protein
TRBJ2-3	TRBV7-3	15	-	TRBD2	TGTGCCAGCAGCTTAGCGGGAGGGAAGACAGATACGCAGTATTTT	CASSLAGGKTDTQYF
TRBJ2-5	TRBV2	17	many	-	TGTGCCAGCAGTTTGTTTGGGTCCGGTCCGAGGGGGGAGACCCAGTACTTC	CASSLFGSGPRGETQYF
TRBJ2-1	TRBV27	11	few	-	TGTGCCAGCAGGGAAGGTACTGAGCAGTTCTTC	CASREGTEQFF
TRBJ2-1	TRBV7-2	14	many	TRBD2	TGTGCCAGCAGCTTAGCTAGCGGGGGGGCGAATCTAGGCTTC	CASSLASGGANLGF
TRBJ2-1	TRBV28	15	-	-	TGTGCCAGCAGTGAGTACGGGACCAAGTACAATGAGCAGTTCTTC	CASSEYGTKYNEQFF
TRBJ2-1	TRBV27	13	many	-	TGTGCCAGCAGGGGATTCTCCTACAATGAGCAGTTCTTC	CASRGFSYNEQFF
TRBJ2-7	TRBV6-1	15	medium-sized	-	TGTGCCAGCACCTGGGGGGTTGAAGCCTTGGACGAGCAGTACTTC	CASTWGVEALDEQYF
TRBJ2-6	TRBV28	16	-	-	TGTGCCAGCAAGGGCAGGGACCGATCTGGGGCCAACGTCCTGACTTTC	CASKGRDRSGANVLTF
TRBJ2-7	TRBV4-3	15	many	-	TGCGCCAGCAGCCAAGAGCGGGGTAGCTCCTACGAGCAGTACTTC	CASSQERGSSYEQYF
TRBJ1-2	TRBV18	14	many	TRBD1	TGTGCCAGCTCACCACCGGGACAGATAGATGGCTACACCTTC	CASSPPGQIDGYTF
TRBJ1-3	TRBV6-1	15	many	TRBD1	TGTGCCAGCAGCGACAGGGCTTGGACGGGAAACACCATATATTTT	CASSDRAWTGNTIYF
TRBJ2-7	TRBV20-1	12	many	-	TGCAGTGGATCAGGGGGGCTCTACGAGCAGTACTTC	CSGSGGLYEQYF
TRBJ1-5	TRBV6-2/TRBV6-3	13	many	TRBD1	TGTGCCAGCAGTGACAGGGAAGCTCAGCCCCAGCATTTT	CASSDREAQPQHF
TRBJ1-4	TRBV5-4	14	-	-	TGTGCCAGCAGCTTGGGACAGAATAATGAAAAACTGTTTTTT	CASSLGQNNEKLFF
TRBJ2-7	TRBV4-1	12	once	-	TGCGCCAGCAGCCAAGTGCTGGGCGAGCAGTACTTC	CASSQVLGEQYF
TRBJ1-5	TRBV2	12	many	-	TGTGCCAGCAAAGAGGGGCAGCAGCCCCAGCATTTT	CASKEGQQPQHF
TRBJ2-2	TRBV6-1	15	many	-	TGTGCCAGCAGTGAAGGACATAGGGAATCCGGGGAGCTGTTTTTT	CASSEGHRESGELFF
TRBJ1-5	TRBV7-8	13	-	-	TGTGCCAGCAGCTTGGACCTCAATCAGCCCCAGCATTTT	CASSLDLNQPQHF
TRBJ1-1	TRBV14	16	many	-	TGTGCCAGCAGCCAAGCCCCAGTAATAGGGGGTTCTGAAGCTTTCTTT	CASSQAPVIGGSEAFF
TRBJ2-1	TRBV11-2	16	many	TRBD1	TGTGCCAGCAGCCCGACCGGGACAGTCGTCTACAATGAGCAGTTCTTC	CASSPTGTVVYNEQFF
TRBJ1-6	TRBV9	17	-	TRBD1	TGTGCCAGCAGCGTAGCTACAGGGGCCCCAGGGGATTCACCCCTCCACTTT	CASSVATGAPGDSPLHF
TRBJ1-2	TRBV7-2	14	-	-	TGTGCCAGCAGCTTAGGGGCCCGCGGATATGTCTACACCTTC	CASSLGARGYVYTF
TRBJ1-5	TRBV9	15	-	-	TGTGCCAGCAGTCCTGGAGGGCTGGATAATCAGCCCCAGCATTTT	CASSPGGLDNQPQHF
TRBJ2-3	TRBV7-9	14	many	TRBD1	TGTGCCAGCAGCTTATTAGGGGACAGGGGTTCGCAGTATTTT	CASSLLGDRGSQYF
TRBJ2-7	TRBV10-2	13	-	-	TGCGCCAGCAGTGATAACGGGATCTACGAGCAGTACTTC	CASSDNGIYEQYF
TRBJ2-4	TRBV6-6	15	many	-	TGTGCCAGCAGTTACCCGACAGATCAGCTAAACATTCAGTACTTC	CASSYPTDQLNIQYF
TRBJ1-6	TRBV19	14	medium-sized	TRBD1	TGTGCCAGTACCCCGGGACAGTATAATTCACCCCTCCACTTT	CASTPGQYNSPLHF
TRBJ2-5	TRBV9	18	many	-	TGTGCCAGCAGCCCGTTTCCCACTTTGAGGGGGGATCAAGAGACCCAGTACTTC	CASSPFPTLRGDQETQYF
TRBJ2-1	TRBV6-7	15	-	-	TGTGCCAGCAGTTACTCAGGGCCCCCGGCAAATGAGCAGTTCTTC	CASSYSGPPANEQFF
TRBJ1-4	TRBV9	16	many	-	TGTGCCAGCAGCGTAGGGAGGGCCGGGTCTAATGAAAAACTGTTTTTT	CASSVGRAGSNEKLFF
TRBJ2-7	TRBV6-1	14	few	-	TGTGCCAGCAGTGAAATGGCGGGGCTCTACGAGCAGTACTTC	CASSEMAGLYEQYF
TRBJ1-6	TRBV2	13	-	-	TGTGCCAGCAGCCTCTTGGGGACCTCACCCCTCCACTTT	CASSLLGTSPLHF
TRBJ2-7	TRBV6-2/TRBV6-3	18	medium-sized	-	TGTGCCAGCAGTTCTAACTCGCTGGCGGCGGTGGCCTCCTACGAGCAGTACTTC	CASSSNSLAAVASYEQYF
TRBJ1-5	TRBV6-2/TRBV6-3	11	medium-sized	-	TGTGCCAGCAGTTACCCCCAGCCCCAGCATTTT	CASSYPQPQHF
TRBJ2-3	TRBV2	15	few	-	TGTGCCAGCAGCAGGGACCACACACCCTCAGATACGCAGTATTTT	CASSRDHTPSDTQYF
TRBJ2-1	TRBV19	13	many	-	TGTGCCACCTCTCCTGGAGGGAACAATGAGCAGTTCTTC	CATSPGGNNEQFF
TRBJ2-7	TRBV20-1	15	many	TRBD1	TGCAGTGCCGAAAAGCCCGGGACAGGGGGTAACGAGCAGTACTTC	CSAEKPGTGGNEQYF
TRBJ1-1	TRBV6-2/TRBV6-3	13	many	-	TGTGCCAGCAGCCGAGACAGAGGCACTGAAGCTTTCTTT	CASSRDRGTEAFF
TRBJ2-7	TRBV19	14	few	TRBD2	TGTGCCAGTAGTATGGGCCTAGCGGGAGGAGAGCAGTACTTC	CASSMGLAGGEQYF
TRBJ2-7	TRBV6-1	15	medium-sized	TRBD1	TGTGCCAGCACCAGGGGGACAGGGATCTCCTACGAGCAGTACTTC	CASTRGTGISYEQYF
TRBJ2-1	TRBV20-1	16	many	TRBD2	TGCAGTGCAGAAGCCCGGACTAGCGGGCATTACAATGAGCAGTTCTTC	CSAEARTSGHYNEQFF